This T cell receptor (beta chain) comes out of a study of blood T cell repertoires in COVID-19. The germline V gene encodes CDR1 SGHRS and CDR2 YFSETQ. The CDR3 loop spans 14 amino acids. With 2 bases clipped from V and 4 bases from J, the junction kept 2 bases outside the gene matches. Sequencing was performed with immunoSEQ multiplex PCR; in TCRdb, only in-frame clones are kept and a portion is missing. The sample shows 140,000 to 150,000 clones, 80% to 85% of them seen only once. The chain employs TRBV5-1 and TRBJ1-1; 10 bases are shared with TRBD1. The sample comprised peripheral blood. This sequence was found in a human donor in a cohort sampled during active COVID-19. The CDR3 DNA follows: TGCGCCAGCAGCTTTGGGACAGGGGTCACTGAAGCTTTCTTT. Translation gives CASSFGTGVTEAFF.